This T cell receptor (beta chain) was retrieved from a study of blood T cell repertoires in COVID-19. Looking at the study overall: There were acute and convalescent COVID-19 samples, and they came from the United States, Italy and Spain.

Original analysis: Amplifying reference gene primers gave estimates of nucleated cell counts. Repertoires were generated with immunoSEQ multiplex PCR, while TCRdb's copy carries only in-frame clones and drops some. V, J and clone size are those of that table, while D and trimming were read from the DNA. The sample has some 170,000 clones, under 80% seen once; the top ten hold 2.5% to 3.5%. Trimming stripped 5 bases from V and 1 base from J, with 11 bases between. This CDR3 is 14 amino acids long. In germline, CDR1 is SEHNR, CDR2 FQNEAQ (reference sequence). The sequencing sample was made of peripheral blood. The source of this sequence is a man aged 65 to 85 with acute or convalescent COVID-19. This rearrangement joins TRBV7-9 to TRBJ2-5, with a weak D call TRBD2 (5 bases). CDR3 sequence: CASSIYEGQETQYF. The CDR3 DNA reads TGTGCCAGCAGCATTTATGAGGGCCAAGAGACCCAGTACTTC.